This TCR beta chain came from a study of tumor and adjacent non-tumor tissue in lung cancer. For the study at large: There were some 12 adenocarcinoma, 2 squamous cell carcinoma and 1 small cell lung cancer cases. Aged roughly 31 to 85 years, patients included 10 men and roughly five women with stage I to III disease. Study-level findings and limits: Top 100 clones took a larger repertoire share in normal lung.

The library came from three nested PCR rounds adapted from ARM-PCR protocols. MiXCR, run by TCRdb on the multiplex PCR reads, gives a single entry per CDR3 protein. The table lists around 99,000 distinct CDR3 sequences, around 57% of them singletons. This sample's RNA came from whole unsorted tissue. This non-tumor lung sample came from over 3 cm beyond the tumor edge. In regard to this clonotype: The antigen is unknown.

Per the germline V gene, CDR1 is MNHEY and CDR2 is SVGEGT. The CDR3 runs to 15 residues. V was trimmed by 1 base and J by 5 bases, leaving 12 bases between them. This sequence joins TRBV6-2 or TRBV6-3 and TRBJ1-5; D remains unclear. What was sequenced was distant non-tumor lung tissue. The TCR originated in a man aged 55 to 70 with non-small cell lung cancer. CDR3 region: CASSYLDGGDQPQHF. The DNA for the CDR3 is TGTGCCAGCAGTTACTTAGACGGTGGCGATCAGCCCCAGCATTTT.